Following are 27 T cell receptor beta chains from one sample sequenced in a study of OX40 agonist ivuxolimab in advanced cancers. Data came from immunoSEQ multiplex PCR; TCRdb stores just in-frame clones and leaves some out. The sample contains about 95,000 clones, roughly nine tenths of which appear only once. Sequences were derived from CD4+ or CD8+ T cells sorted from blood, sampled in a trial of the OX40 agonist ivuxolimab. Every receptor here comes from an adult with an advanced solid tumor such as melanoma, head and neck, liver or kidney cancer.

The V call is TRBV9, the J call TRBJ2-1; 11 nucleotides line up with TRBD2. Germline CDR1 SGDLS, CDR2 YYNGEE. Germline trimming cut 7 bases from V and 7 bases from J; bases unmatched to any gene: 4. CDR3 length: 13 residues. This CDR3 reads CASALAGGNEQFF. The CDR3 DNA is TGTGCCAGCGCGCTAGCGGGAGGAAATGAGCAGTTCTTC.

This rearrangement joins TRBV28 to TRBJ2-1; maybe TRBD2 (6 bases). The germline V gene encodes CDR1 MDHEN and CDR2 SYDVKM. Trimming removed 5 bases at V and 9 bases at J, with 23 bases between. The CDR3 length is 16 residues. CDR3 nucleotides: TGTGCCAGCAGTGACTACTTGGGGACTGACCGGGCTGAGCAGTTCTTC. It encodes CASSDYLGTDRAEQFF.

The chain combines TRBV19 with TRBJ1-1; weak D call: TRBD1 (6 bases). The CDR3 totals 14 residues. Trimming shortened V by 7 bases and J by 4 bases, and 16 bases separated the two germline ends. Germline CDR1 LNHDA, CDR2 SQIVND (reference sequence). CDR3: CASKVDSLITEAFF. In DNA, the CDR3 is TGTGCCAGTAAGGTGGACAGCCTGATCACTGAAGCTTTCTTT. Using reference TRBV19 and TRBJ1-1 for the parts outside the CDR3, the full variable domain is DGGITQSPKYLFRKEGQNVTLSCEQNLNHDAMYWYRQDPGQGLRLIYYSQIVNDFQKGDIAEGYSVSREKKESFPLTVTSAQKNPTAFYLCASKVDSLITEAFFGQGTRLTVV.

For the CDR3, the DNA is TGTGCCAGCAGCTCCGGGACTAGCGGGAGTAGGGAGCAGTTCTTC. It codes for CASSSGTSGSREQFF. This chain joins TRBV7-2 and TRBJ2-1; 14 positions agree with TRBD2. There are 15 residues in the CDR3. The V segment lost 4 bases and the J segment 10 bases; nucleotides outside the gene matches: 6. Per germline, CDR1 SGHTA and CDR2 FQGNSA.

The V gene is TRBV7-9, the J gene TRBJ1-1; D remains unclear. V lost 5 bases, J lost 7 bases, and 17 bases lay in between. Germline CDR1 is SEHNR and CDR2 is FQNEAQ (reference sequence). The CDR3 is made up of 14 amino acids. The CDR3 loop is CASSTTLGVNEAFF. The CDR3 coding sequence is TGTGCCAGCAGCACAACCCTGGGCGTTAATGAAGCTTTCTTT.

The chain carries TRBV6-5 and TRBJ1-2, with a weak D call TRBD1 (5 bases). CDR1 MNHEY and CDR2 SVGAGI come from the germline V gene. Trimming took 6 bases from V and 7 from J, leaving 18 bases between them. The CDR3 length is 14 residues. CDR3 amino acids: CASSPVGEQGGYTF. In DNA, the CDR3 is TGTGCCAGCAGCCCCGTGGGGGAGCAAGGTGGCTACACCTTC.

This clone was recorded only once. The V and J genes are TRBV10-3 and TRBJ1-1, with a tentative D call TRBD1 (5 bases). CDR1 ENHRY and CDR2 SYGVKD come from the germline V gene. Trimming cost V 11 bases and J 3 bases, with 13 bases left between them. The length of the CDR3 is 12 residues. The CDR3 nucleotides read TGTGCCGTCGCCCGGGGGGACACTGAAGCTTTCTTT. Protein: CAVARGDTEAFF.

The chain uses TRBV19 and TRBJ1-5; 7 bases are a match to TRBD1. After removal of 5 bases from V and 0 bases from J, the junction contained 7 bases not matched to a gene. CDR1 LNHDA and CDR2 SQIVND come from the germline V gene (reference sequence). This CDR3 is built from 16 residues. CDR3 bases: TGTGCCAGTAGTCGCGACAGGGAATATAGCAATCAGCCCCAGCATTTT. Its translation: CASSRDREYSNQPQHF.

J is TRBJ2-2 and V is TRBV25-1; D is undetermined. V was cut by 6 bases and J by 1 base, with 12 bases left in between. This CDR3 spans 15 amino acids. CDR1 and CDR2 (germline): MGHDK, SYGVNS. The DNA of the CDR3 is TGTGCCAGCAGGAGAAGCGTGGGGAACACCGGGGAGCTGTTTTTT. Protein sequence: CASRRSVGNTGELFF.

In this sample, this clone turned up once. The junction and the germline gene differ at one end; a read error may be behind it. This chain connects TRBV7-8 to TRBJ2-1, with TRBD1 as a possible D gene (9 bases). The V gene's germline CDR1 is SGHVS and CDR2 FQNEAQ. The CDR3 runs 16 residues. This chain's CDR3 is CAGSHSGTGPYNEQFF. The CDR3 DNA is TGTGCCGGCAGTCATAGCGGGACAGGGCCCTACAATGAGCAGTTCTTC.

This clone was recorded once. The chain combines TRBV7-2 with TRBJ1-6; D call uncertain. Germline V gene data show CDR1 as SGHTA and CDR2 as FQGNSA. This CDR3 spans 15 amino acids. With 6 bases removed from V and 8 bases from J, the gap between germline ends came to 17 bases. The CDR3 DNA is TGTGCCAGCAGTCAATTGGGGAGTCTAGATTCACCCCTCCACTTT. Protein product: CASSQLGSLDSPLHF.

The chain couples TRBV6-5 to TRBJ1-3; D ambiguous. V lost 2 bases and J 2 bases, leaving 7 bases between the germline ends. The CDR3 sequence is 14 residues long. Germline V gives CDR1 MNHEY, CDR2 SVGAGI. DNA for the CDR3: TGTGCCAGCAGTTACGGGAGCCCTGGAAACACCATATATTTT. This encodes CASSYGSPGNTIYF.

V and J are TRBV29-1 and TRBJ2-2; D ambiguous. CDR3 size: 14 residues. The ends were cut back, 4 bases at V and 2 bases at J, with 11 bases in the middle. Germline loops: CDR1 SQVTM, CDR2 ANQGSEA. CDR3 amino acids: CSVAGSLNTGELFF. The CDR3 DNA reads TGCAGCGTTGCCGGCAGTTTAAACACCGGGGAGCTGTTTTTT.

This rearrangement joins TRBV4-3 to TRBJ1-2, with 12 bases matching TRBD1. The CDR3 is made up of 15 amino acids. The germline V gene encodes CDR1 LGHNA and CDR2 YSLEER. V shed 3 bases and J 4 bases; nucleotides not matched to a gene: 3. The DNA of the CDR3 is TGCGCCAGCAGCCATGGGGGACAGGGGGCCTATGGCTACACCTTC. Protein: CASSHGGQGAYGYTF.

The chain links TRBV9 to TRBJ1-2; perhaps TRBD1 as D (5 bases). This CDR3 contains 15 residues. CDR1 is SGDLS, CDR2 YYNGEE, per germline. V was clipped by 6 bases and J by 2 bases, with 17 bases between them. The CDR3 DNA follows: TGTGCCAGCAACACGTCTCCGGACAACAACTATGGCTACACCTTC. Its protein product is CASNTSPDNNYGYTF.

V is TRBV28 and J is TRBJ1-5; 7 bases map to TRBD1. With 7 bases clipped from V and 6 bases from J, the junction kept 9 bases outside the gene matches. Germline V lookup: CDR1 MDHEN, CDR2 SYDVKM. This CDR3 comprises 14 residues. CDR3 sequence: CASILDREGQPQHF. The CDR3 DNA reads as TGTGCCAGCATTCTTGACAGGGAGGGTCAGCCCCAGCATTTT. Filled out from reference TRBV28 and TRBJ1-5, the complete variable domain reads DVKVTQSSRYLVKRTGEKVFLECVQDMDHENMFWYRQDPGLGLRLIYFSYDVKMKEKGDIPEGYSVSREKKERFSLILESASTNQTSMYLCASILDREGQPQHFGDGTRLSIL.

This chain uses TRBV9 with TRBJ1-5, with D hard to call. V was trimmed by 0 bases and J by 2 bases, leaving 9 bases between them. The CDR3 is 15 residues long. In germline, CDR1 is SGDLS, CDR2 YYNGEE. Here the CDR3 reads CASSVEGLRNQPQHF. As DNA, the CDR3 is TGTGCCAGCAGCGTAGAGGGCCTCCGCAATCAGCCCCAGCATTTT.

The genes are TRBV10-3 and TRBJ2-3, with TRBD1 matching 12 bases. There are 19 residues in the CDR3. The V gene's germline CDR1 is ENHRY and CDR2 SYGVKD. The J segment lost 5 bases and the V segment lost 0 bases, leaving 12 bases of the junction unmatched. CDR3 coding DNA: TGTGCCATCAGTGAGTCAGAAATGCTGGGACAGGGGGCGAGAGATACGCAGTATTTT. Translation: CAISESEMLGQGARDTQYF.

The table lists this clone with a count of one. The chain uses TRBV7-8 and TRBJ1-1; D uncertain. V was clipped by 4 bases and J by 1 base, with 10 bases between them. The CDR3 totals 14 residues. CDR1 and CDR2 from the germline V gene are SGHVS and FQNEAQ. The CDR3 here is CASSSWEANTEAFF. In nucleotides, the CDR3 is TGTGCCAGCAGCTCGTGGGAGGCGAACACTGAAGCTTTCTTT.

The chain joins TRBV2 to TRBJ2-2; 8 bases are a match to TRBD1. CDR1 and CDR2 (germline): SNHLY, FYNNEI. Germline trimming cut 4 bases from V and 6 bases from J; bases unmatched to any gene: 10. The CDR3 totals 16 residues. This CDR3 is CASSAEYTGGPGELFF. DNA for the CDR3: TGTGCCAGCAGTGCGGAGTACACAGGGGGTCCCGGGGAGCTGTTTTTT.

This chain connects TRBV7-2 to TRBJ2-7; 10 positions agree with TRBD2. J lost 6 bases, V lost 0 bases, and 8 bases had no gene match. Germline lookup yields CDR1 SGHTA and CDR2 FQGNSA. This CDR3 has 16 residues. In nucleotides, the CDR3 is TGTGCCAGCAGCTTAGCGTGGGCTAGCGGGAGAGGCGAGCAGTACTTC. This encodes CASSLAWASGRGEQYF.

The rearrangement uses TRBV7-9 and TRBJ2-7; 7 bases match TRBD1. The ends lost 6 bases at V and 3 bases at J; junction bases unmatched: 8. There are 14 residues in the CDR3. Per the germline V gene, CDR1 is SEHNR and CDR2 is FQNEAQ (reference sequence). The CDR3 DNA is TGTGCCAGCAGTCGCCGGGACAGCTACTACGAGCAGTACTTC. It is translated as CASSRRDSYYEQYF.

This sequence joins TRBV7-8 and TRBJ2-2; no definite D call. The germline CDR1 and CDR2 sequences are SGHVS and FQNEAQ. The V end was cut by 1 base, the J end by 2 bases, with 14 bases between. This CDR3 is 17 amino acids long. CDR3 amino acids: CASSLDGTLLNTGELFF. The CDR3 region has the DNA TGTGCCAGCAGCTTAGATGGCACCCTCCTTAACACCGGGGAGCTGTTTTTT.

A single count supports this clone. This chain joins TRBV5-6 and TRBJ2-3, with D possibly being TRBD1 (5 bases). CDR3 length equals 16 residues. The ends were cut back, 0 bases at V and 2 bases at J, with 13 bases in the middle. The V gene's germline CDR1 is SGHDT and CDR2 YYEEEE. In DNA, the CDR3 is TGTGCCAGCAGCTTGGCCCCATTGACAGTCACAGATACGCAGTATTTT. This gives the protein CASSLAPLTVTDTQYF.

The gene calls are TRBV19 and TRBJ1-1; D gene uncertain. Germline V gives CDR1 LNHDA, CDR2 SQIVND (reference sequence). Trimming took 3 bases from V and 8 from J, leaving 16 bases between them. There are 14 residues in the CDR3. CDR3 coding DNA: TGTGCCAGTAGTATTCGTCCGCAGAGAGAAGAAGCTTTCTTT. Translating it yields CASSIRPQREEAFF.

The DNA for the CDR3 is TGTGCCAGCTCACCACCGATGACTCCCTATGTGGAGACCCAGTACTTC. Residues: CASSPPMTPYVETQYF. This rearrangement joins TRBV18 to TRBJ2-5; D gene uncertain. CDR1 is KGHSH and CDR2 is LQKENI in the germline V gene. V gave up 0 bases and J gave up 5 bases, with 16 bases separating them. The CDR3 is 16 residues long.

The rearrangement uses TRBV29-1 and TRBJ1-2, with TRBD1 matching 7 bases. The germline V gene encodes CDR1 SQVTM and CDR2 ANQGSEA. Losses at the gene ends were 5 bases for V and 6 bases for J; bases not matched to a gene: 6. The CDR3 is 12 amino acids. The CDR3 DNA reads TGCAGCGTTCTCCAGGGGGAAGATGGCTACACCTTC. Translation: CSVLQGEDGYTF.